The subject of this entry is one TCR beta chain. V lost 2 bases and J lost 3, with 14 bases in between. Looked up from germline, CDR1 is SNHLY and CDR2 is FYNNEI. This CDR3 is 15 amino acids long. Positively selected for CCR7, the CD45RO-negative cells used as naive CD8 cells excluded terminally differentiated effector memory CD45RA+ cells. This entry belongs to a study of shared clonotypes between healthy human individuals. The repertoire was sequenced with immunoSEQ multiplex PCR; TCRdb's copy has only in-frame clones and lacks some. This table has about 2 million clones, approximately 94% appearing once.

The rearrangement joins TRBV2 to TRBJ2-7; the D gene is possibly TRBD1 (5 bases). The receptor was isolated from a man between 18 and 29 years old in good health. The sample consisted of naive CD8+ T cells sorted from blood. The CDR3: CASSELNRLDYEQYF. CDR3 in DNA: TGTGCCAGCAGTGAACTTAACAGGCTAGACTACGAGCAGTACTTC.